The source of this T cell receptor beta chain is a study of control samples from healthy donors and cancer patients. Germline V gives CDR1 MNHNS, CDR2 SASEGT. This CDR3 region has 13 residues. V was pared by 3 bases and J by 2 bases, with 8 bases between. This table comes from immunoSEQ multiplex PCR, and its TCRdb copy is limited to in-frame clones, with some not included. In the table there are roughly 120,000 clones, around nine tenths of which are singletons. This clone occurred once. The chain uses TRBV6-1 and TRBJ2-7; D remains ambiguous. The origin of this receptor is a man aged 50-60 years in good health. Sequenced sample: blood. In DNA form, the CDR3 reads TGTGCCAGCAGTGAGAACCTTCCCTACGAGCAGTACTTC. The encoded protein is CASSENLPYEQYF.